Below are 6 T cell receptor beta chains sequenced from a single sample in a study of T cells after yellow fever vaccination. TCRdb independently ran MiXCR on the 5' RACE reads; one entry per CDR3 protein. Here the sample spans about 310,000 distinct CDR3 sequences, roughly 3.5% being singletons. Sequenced material: PBMCs, taken on the day of the yellow fever booster vaccination. These receptor sequences come from a man in his late teens or twenties who received the YFV17D yellow fever vaccine.

In this sample, this clonotype turned up many times. The chain has TRBV10-3 and TRBJ2-7; 8 positions match TRBD1. The CDR3 has 13 residues. V was clipped by 10 bases and J by 4 bases; unmatched bases: 9. The germline CDR1 and CDR2 sequences are ENHRY and SYGVKD. The CDR3 DNA follows: TGTGCCACGACCGGACAGGGATTGTACGAGCAGTACTTC. Its protein is CATTGQGLYEQYF.

The V and J genes are TRBV10-3 and TRBJ1-1, with TRBD1 as a possible D gene (6 bases). With 4 bases removed from V and 0 bases from J, the gap between germline ends came to 12 bases. This CDR3 has 15 residues. Germline V gene sequence: CDR1 ENHRY, CDR2 SYGVKD. The CDR3 nucleotides read TGTGCCATCAGTGGGCGGGGGCCGATGAACACTGAAGCTTTCTTT. Protein product: CAISGRGPMNTEAFF.

In this sample, this clonotype turned up a few times. The V and J genes are TRBV27 and TRBJ1-3; no clear D. The germline CDR1 and CDR2 sequences are MNHEY and SMNVEV (reference sequence). V lost 0 bases to trimming and J lost 2 bases, with 8 bases between them. This CDR3 comprises 15 residues. CDR3 coding DNA: TGTGCCAGCAGTTTATCGCTGGGGACTGGAAACACCATATATTTT. Protein product: CASSLSLGTGNTIYF.

The J gene is TRBJ1-2, the V gene TRBV6-5; 8 positions agree with TRBD1. Unmatched junction bases numbered 4, after V lost 5 bases and J lost 8 bases. This CDR3 has 12 amino acids. Germline V gene sequence: CDR1 MNHEY, CDR2 SVGAGI. The DNA for the CDR3 is TGTGCCAGCAGTGACAGGGGACGGGGCTACACCTTC. Its protein product is CASSDRGRGYTF.

The chain carries TRBV24-1 and TRBJ1-1; D is unresolved. The CDR3 covers 13 residues. The V end lost 0 bases, the J end lost 7 bases, and 8 bases lay between the germline ends. Germline CDR1 reads KGHDR; CDR2 reads SFDVKD. CDR3 nucleotides: TGTGCCACCAGTGATTTGGCCGGTAATGAAGCTTTCTTT. Translating gives CATSDLAGNEAFF.

There are many counts of this clonotype. This chain joins TRBV7-8 and TRBJ2-2; D call uncertain. V was trimmed by 5 bases and J by 3 bases, leaving 10 bases between them. Germline CDR1 SGHVS, CDR2 FQNEAQ. The length of the CDR3 is 14 residues. The DNA for the CDR3 is TGTGCCAGCAGCCCTCCGCTCTACACCGGGGAGCTGTTTTTT. Amino acids: CASSPPLYTGELFF.